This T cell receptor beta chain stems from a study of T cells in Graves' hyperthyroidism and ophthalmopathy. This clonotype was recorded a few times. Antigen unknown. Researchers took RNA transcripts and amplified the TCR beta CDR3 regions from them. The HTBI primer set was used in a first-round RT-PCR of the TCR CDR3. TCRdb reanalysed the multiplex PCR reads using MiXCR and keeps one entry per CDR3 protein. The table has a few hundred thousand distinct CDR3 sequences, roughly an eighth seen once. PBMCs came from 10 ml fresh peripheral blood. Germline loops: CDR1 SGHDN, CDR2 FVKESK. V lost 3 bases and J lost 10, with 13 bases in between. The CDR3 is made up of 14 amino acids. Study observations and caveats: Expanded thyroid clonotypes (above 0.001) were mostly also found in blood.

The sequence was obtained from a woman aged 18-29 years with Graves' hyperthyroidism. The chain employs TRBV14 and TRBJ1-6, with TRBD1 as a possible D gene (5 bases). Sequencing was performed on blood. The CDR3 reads CASSQTAHRSPLHF. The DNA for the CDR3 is TGTGCCAGCAGCCAGACGGCCCACAGGTCACCCCTCCACTTT.